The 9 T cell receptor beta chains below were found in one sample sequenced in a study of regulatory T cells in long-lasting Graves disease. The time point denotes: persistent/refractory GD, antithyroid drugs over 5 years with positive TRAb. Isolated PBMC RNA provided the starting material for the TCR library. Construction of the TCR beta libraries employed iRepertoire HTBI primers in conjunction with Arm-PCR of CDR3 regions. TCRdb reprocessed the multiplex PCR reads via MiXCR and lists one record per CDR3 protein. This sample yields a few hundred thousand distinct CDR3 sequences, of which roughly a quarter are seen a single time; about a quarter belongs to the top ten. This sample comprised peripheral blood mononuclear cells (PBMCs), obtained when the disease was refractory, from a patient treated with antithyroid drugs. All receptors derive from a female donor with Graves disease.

As DNA, the CDR3 is TGTGCCAGCAGCCTACCGGAGAATGAAAAACTGTTTTTT. Residues: CASSLPENEKLFF. V and J are TRBV7-9 and TRBJ1-4; D unresolved. V gave up 5 bases and J gave up 5 bases, with 9 bases separating them. The germline CDR1 and CDR2 sequences are SEHNR and FQNEAQ (reference sequence). The CDR3 has 13 amino acids.

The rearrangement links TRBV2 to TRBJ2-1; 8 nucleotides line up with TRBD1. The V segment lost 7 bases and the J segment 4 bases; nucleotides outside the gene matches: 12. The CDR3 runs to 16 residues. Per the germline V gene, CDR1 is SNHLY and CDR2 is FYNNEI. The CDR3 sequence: CASKAQGARGYNEQFF. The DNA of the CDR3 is TGTGCCAGCAAGGCCCAGGGGGCGAGGGGGTACAATGAGCAGTTCTTC.

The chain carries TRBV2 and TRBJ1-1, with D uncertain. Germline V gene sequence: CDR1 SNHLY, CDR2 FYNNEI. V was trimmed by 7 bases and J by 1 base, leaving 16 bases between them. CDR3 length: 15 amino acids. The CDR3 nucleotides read TGTGCCAGCACTGCCCGTCCGGCGCCGAACACTGAAGCTTTCTTT. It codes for CASTARPAPNTEAFF. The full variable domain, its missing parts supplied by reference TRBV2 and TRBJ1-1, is EPEVTQTPSHQVTQMGQEVILRCVPISNHLYFYWYRQILGQKVEFLVSFYNNEISEKSEIFDDQFSVERPDGSNFTLKIRSTKLEDSAMYFCASTARPAPNTEAFFGQGTRLTVV.

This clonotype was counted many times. In DNA form, the CDR3 reads TGTGCCAGCAGTGAAAACAGAGGCACTGAAGCTTTCTTT. Translated: CASSENRGTEAFF. The chain uses TRBV6-1 and TRBJ1-1; D remains ambiguous. The CDR3 consists of 13 residues. V lost 2 bases and J 4 bases, leaving 8 bases between the germline ends. Germline CDR1 is MNHNS and CDR2 is SASEGT.

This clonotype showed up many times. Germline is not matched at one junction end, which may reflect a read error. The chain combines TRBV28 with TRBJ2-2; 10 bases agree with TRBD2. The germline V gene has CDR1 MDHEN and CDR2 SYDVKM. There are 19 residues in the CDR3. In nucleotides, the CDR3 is TGTGCCAGCAGTTCAATTCGGACTAGCGGACATGAAAACATCGGGGAGCTGTTTTTT. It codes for CASSSIRTSGHENIGELFF.

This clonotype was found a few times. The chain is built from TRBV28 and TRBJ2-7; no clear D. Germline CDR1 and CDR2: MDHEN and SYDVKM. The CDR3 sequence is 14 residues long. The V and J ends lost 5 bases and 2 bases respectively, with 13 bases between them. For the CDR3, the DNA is TGTGCCAGCAGTCCCCTTCGCGTAACCTACGAGCAGTACTTC. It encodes CASSPLRVTYEQYF.

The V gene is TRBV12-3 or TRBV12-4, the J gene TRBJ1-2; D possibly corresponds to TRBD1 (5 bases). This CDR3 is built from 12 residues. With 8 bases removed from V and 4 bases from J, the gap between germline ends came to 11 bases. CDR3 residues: CASGRGTYGYTF. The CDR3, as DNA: TGTGCCAGCGGACGAGGGACCTATGGCTACACCTTC.

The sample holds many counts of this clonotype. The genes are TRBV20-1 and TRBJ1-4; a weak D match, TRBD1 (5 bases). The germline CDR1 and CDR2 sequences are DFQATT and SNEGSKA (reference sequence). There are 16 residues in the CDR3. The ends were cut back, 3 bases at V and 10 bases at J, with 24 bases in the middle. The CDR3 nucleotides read TGCAGTGCTAGTTTGCTGGCCCCTGGAGAAGACAGAAAACTGTTTTTT. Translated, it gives CSASLLAPGEDRKLFF.

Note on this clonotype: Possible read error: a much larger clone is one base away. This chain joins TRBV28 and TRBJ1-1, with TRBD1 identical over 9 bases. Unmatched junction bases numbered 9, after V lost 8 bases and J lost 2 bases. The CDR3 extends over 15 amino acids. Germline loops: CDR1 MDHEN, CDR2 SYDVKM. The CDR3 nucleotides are TGTGCCAGCCCATCCCTAACAGGGGGCAACACTGAAGCTTTCTTT. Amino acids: CASPSLTGGNTEAFF.